These 2 T cell receptor beta chains originate from one sample sequenced in a study of CD8+ T cells in alopecia areata. Noted treatment: oral pan-JAK inhibitor, 5-10 mg twice daily. RNA extraction and reverse transcription yielded cDNA as sequencing template. Sequenced by immunoSEQ multiplex PCR; TCRdb stores in-frame clones only, minus some. The repertoire holds 130,000 or so clones, with around 86% as singletons. The sequences come from CD8+ T cells sorted from blood, collected at week 4, from a patient treated with tofacitinib. These receptor sequences come from a human donor with alopecia areata.

J is TRBJ2-7 and V is TRBV4-1; 9 nucleotides line up with TRBD2. The junction had 3 bases not matched to a gene; V was cut back by 1 base and J by 2 bases. CDR3 length: 15 residues. The germline V gene has CDR1 MGHRA and CDR2 YSYEKL. The CDR3 protein is CASSQVRLAAYEQYF. The CDR3, as DNA: TGCGCCAGCAGCCAAGTCCGACTAGCGGCCTACGAGCAGTACTTC.

The chain couples TRBV15 to TRBJ1-1; possible D gene TRBD1, 5 bases. V was cut by 1 base and J by 6 bases, with 6 bases left in between. The CDR3 spans 12 residues. The germline gives CDR1 LNHNV, CDR2 YYDKDF (reference sequence). As DNA, the CDR3 is TGTGCCACCAGCAGAGCAGGGCCTGAAGCTTTCTTT. This gives the protein CATSRAGPEAFF. Together with reference TRBV15 and TRBJ1-1, the CDR3 gives the full variable domain: DAMVIQNPRYQVTQFGKPVTLSCSQTLNHNVMYWYQQKSSQAPKLLFHYYDKDFNNEADTPDNFQSRRPNTSFCFLDIRSPGLGDTAMYLCATSRAGPEAFFGQGTRLTVV.